Included here is one T cell receptor beta chain sequence, with context. Sorting separated CD25+CD127- cells from the CD4+ cells of roughly five patients. The entry originates in a study of CD8+ T cells in alopecia areata. The germline V gene encodes CDR1 SEHNR and CDR2 FQNEAQ (reference sequence). The V end lost 1 base, the J end lost 7 bases, and 10 bases lay between the germline ends. The CDR3 is 13 residues long. Extracted RNA was reverse transcribed into cDNA, the sequencing template. The data were produced by immunoSEQ multiplex PCR, yet TCRdb's version contains in-frame clones alone and is incomplete. This sample yields tens of thousands of clones, of which around 67% are seen a single time; roughly 4.8% belongs to the top ten.

The origin of this receptor is a human donor with alopecia areata. The sequenced sample consisted of CD4+ Tregs sorted from blood. The V call is TRBV7-9, the J call TRBJ1-2; D remains unclear. The DNA for the CDR3 is TGTGCCAGCAGCTTAGAAGTCGGGGTTGGCTACACCTTC. Translating gives CASSLEVGVGYTF.